This TCR beta chain was captured in a study of blood T cell repertoires in COVID-19. In the study overall: The United States, Italy and Spain supplied acute and convalescent COVID-19 samples. PBMCs, B-cell-depleted T cells, or T cells provided the cDNA or gDNA that made up the material.

In the authors' methods: Quantification of nucleated cells was approximated via reference gene primer amplification. Clones were sequenced by immunoSEQ multiplex PCR, and TCRdb holds only the in-frame ones, with some missing. V and J calls plus clone size are reproduced from that table; the DNA served to infer D and trimming. The sample has about 94,000 clones; approximately 83% are singletons. This CDR3 has 14 amino acids. Germline-derived CDR1 and CDR2 are ENHRY and SYGVKD. V lost 3 bases and J 7 bases, leaving 13 bases between the germline ends. The chain joins TRBV10-3 to TRBJ2-1; D gene uncertain. This sequence was found in a man between 60 and 70 years old with acute or convalescent COVID-19. The sample taken for sequencing was peripheral blood. Here the CDR3 DNA reads TGTGCCATCAGTGAAGTCCAGGCCCCGAATGAGCAGTTCTTC. Residues: CAISEVQAPNEQFF.